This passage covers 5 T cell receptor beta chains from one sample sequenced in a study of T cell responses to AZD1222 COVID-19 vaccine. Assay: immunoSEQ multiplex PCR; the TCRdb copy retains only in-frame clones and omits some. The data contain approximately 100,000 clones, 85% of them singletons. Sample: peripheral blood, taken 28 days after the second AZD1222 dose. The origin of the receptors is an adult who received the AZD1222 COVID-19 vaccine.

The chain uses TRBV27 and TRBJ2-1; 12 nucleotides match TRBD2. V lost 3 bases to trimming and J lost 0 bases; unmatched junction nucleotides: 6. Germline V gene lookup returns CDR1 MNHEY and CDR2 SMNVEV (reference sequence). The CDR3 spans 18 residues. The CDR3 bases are TGTGCCAGCAGTTTCGGGCTAGCGGGGGGGTCCTCCTACAATGAGCAGTTCTTC. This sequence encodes CASSFGLAGGSSYNEQFF.

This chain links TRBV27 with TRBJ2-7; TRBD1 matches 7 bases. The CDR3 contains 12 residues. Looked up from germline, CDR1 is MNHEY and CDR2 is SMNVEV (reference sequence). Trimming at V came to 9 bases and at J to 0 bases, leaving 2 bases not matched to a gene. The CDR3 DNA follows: TGTGCCAGTGGACAGGACTCCTACGAGCAGTACTTC. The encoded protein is CASGQDSYEQYF.

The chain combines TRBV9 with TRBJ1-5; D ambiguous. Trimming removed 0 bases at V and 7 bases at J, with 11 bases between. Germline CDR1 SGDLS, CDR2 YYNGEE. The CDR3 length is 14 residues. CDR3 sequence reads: CASSVGEGRQPQHF. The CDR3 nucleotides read TGTGCCAGCAGCGTAGGGGAGGGTCGCCAGCCCCAGCATTTT.

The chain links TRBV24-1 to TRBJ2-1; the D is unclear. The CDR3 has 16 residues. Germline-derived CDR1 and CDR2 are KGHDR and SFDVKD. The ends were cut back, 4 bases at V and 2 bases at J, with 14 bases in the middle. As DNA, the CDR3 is TGTGCCACCAGTGACCCCGGTCGCCGGGCCTACAATGAGCAGTTCTTC. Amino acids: CATSDPGRRAYNEQFF.

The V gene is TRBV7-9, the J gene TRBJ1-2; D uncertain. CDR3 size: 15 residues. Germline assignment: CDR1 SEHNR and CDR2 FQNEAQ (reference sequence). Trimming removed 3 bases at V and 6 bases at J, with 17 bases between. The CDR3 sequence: CASSFGSRGGDGYTF. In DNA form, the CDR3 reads TGTGCCAGCAGCTTTGGTTCGCGGGGAGGAGATGGCTACACCTTC. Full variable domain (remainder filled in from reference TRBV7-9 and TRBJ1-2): DTGVSQNPRHKITKRGQNVTFRCDPISEHNRLYWYRQTLGQGPEFLTYFQNEAQLEKSRLLSDRFSAERPKGSFSTLEIQRTEQGDSAMYLCASSFGSRGGDGYTFGSGTRLTVV.